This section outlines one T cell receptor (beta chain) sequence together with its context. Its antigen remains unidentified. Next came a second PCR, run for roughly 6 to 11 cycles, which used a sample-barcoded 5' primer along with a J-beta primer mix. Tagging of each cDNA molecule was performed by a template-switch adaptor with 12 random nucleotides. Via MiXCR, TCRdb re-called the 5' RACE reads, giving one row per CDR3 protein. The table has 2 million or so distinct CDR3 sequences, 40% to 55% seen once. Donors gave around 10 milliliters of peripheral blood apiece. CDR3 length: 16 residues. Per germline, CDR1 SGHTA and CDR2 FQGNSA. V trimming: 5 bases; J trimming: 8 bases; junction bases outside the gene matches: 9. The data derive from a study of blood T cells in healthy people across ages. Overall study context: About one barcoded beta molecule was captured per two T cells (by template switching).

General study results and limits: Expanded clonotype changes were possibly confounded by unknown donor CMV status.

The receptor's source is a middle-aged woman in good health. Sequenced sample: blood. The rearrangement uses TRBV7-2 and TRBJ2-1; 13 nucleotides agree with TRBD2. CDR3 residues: CASSPPTSGGADEQFF. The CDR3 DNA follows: TGTGCCAGCAGCCCACCTACTAGCGGGGGGGCGGATGAGCAGTTCTTC.